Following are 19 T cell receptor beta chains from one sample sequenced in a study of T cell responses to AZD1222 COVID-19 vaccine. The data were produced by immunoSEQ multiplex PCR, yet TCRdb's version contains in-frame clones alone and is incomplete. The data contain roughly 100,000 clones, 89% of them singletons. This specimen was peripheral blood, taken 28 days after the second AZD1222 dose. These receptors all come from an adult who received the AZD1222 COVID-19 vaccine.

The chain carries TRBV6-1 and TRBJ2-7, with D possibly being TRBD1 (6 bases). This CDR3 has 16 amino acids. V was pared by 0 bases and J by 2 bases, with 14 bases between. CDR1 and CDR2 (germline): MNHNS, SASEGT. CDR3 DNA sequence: TGTGCCAGCAGTGAAGCGTTTGACAGGCTTCCCTACGAGCAGTACTTC. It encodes CASSEAFDRLPYEQYF.

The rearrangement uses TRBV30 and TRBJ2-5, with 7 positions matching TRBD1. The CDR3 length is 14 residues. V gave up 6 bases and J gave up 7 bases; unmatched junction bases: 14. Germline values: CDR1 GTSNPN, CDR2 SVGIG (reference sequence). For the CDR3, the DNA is TGTGCCTGCGTTCCGGGACAGTCCTCGGGGACCCAGTACTTC. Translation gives CACVPGQSSGTQYF.

For the CDR3, the DNA is TGTGCCAGCAGGCCCACCGACACCGGCTCCTACAATGAGCAGTTCTTC. This codes for CASRPTDTGSYNEQFF. The chain uses TRBV9 and TRBJ2-1; no definite D call. Looked up from germline, CDR1 is SGDLS and CDR2 is YYNGEE. The CDR3 has 16 amino acids. Trimming pared 5 bases from V and 0 bases from J, leaving 15 bases between.

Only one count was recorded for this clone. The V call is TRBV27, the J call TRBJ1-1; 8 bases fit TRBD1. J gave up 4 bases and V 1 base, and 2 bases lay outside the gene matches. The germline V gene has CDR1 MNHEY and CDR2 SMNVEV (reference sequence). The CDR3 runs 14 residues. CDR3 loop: CASSLLGTGTEAFF. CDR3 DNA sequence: TGTGCCAGCAGTTTATTAGGGACAGGCACTGAAGCTTTCTTT.

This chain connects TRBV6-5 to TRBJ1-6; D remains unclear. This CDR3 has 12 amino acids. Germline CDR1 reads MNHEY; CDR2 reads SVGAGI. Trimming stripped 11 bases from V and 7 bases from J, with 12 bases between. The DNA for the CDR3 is TGTGCCTGCGGCTCAGTGAATTCACCCCTCCACTTT. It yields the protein CACGSVNSPLHF.

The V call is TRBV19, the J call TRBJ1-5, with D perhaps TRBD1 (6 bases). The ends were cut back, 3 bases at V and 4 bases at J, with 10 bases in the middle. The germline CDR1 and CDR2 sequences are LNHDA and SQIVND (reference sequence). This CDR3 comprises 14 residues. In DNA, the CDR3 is TGTGCCAGTAGTATCCTAGGGGGGAATCAGCCCCAGCATTTT. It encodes CASSILGGNQPQHF.

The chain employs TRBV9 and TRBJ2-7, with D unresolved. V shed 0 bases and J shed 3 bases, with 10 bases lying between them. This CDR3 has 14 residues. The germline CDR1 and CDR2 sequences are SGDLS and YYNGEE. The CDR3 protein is CASSVGRVNYEQYF. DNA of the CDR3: TGTGCCAGCAGCGTAGGCCGAGTCAACTACGAGCAGTACTTC.

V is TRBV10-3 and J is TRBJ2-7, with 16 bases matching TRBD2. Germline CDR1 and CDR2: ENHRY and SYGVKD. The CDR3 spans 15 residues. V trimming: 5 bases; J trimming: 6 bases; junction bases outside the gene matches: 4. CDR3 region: CAISLGTSGRGEQYF. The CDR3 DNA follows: TGTGCCATCAGTCTCGGGACTAGCGGGAGGGGCGAGCAGTACTTC.

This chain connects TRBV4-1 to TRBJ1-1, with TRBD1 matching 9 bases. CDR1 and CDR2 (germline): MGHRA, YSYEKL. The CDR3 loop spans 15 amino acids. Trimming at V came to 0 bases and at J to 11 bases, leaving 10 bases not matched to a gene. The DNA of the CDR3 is TGCGCCAGCAGCCAAGACCTTACAGGGGGCAGGAGGGCTTTCTTT. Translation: CASSQDLTGGRRAFF.

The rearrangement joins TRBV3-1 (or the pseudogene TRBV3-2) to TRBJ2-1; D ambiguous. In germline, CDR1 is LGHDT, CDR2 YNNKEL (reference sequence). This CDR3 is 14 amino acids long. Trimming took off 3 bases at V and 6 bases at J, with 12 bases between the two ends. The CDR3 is CASSHPLRPNEQFF. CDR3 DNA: TGTGCCAGCAGCCACCCCCTGAGACCCAATGAGCAGTTCTTC.

CDR3 loop: CASSPPGDGQPQHF. DNA for the CDR3: TGTGCCAGCTCACCACCGGGAGATGGACAGCCCCAGCATTTT. The chain employs TRBV18 and TRBJ1-5, with unresolved D. Germline CDR1 KGHSH, CDR2 LQKENI. V dropped 0 bases and J dropped 7 bases, with 10 bases sitting between them. CDR3 length equals 14 residues.

DNA of the CDR3: TGTGCCAGCAGCTTAGCGGGGGTCGGGTACGAGCAGTACTTC. Its translation: CASSLAGVGYEQYF. The V gene is TRBV7-3, the J gene TRBJ2-7; 7 bases agree with TRBD2. CDR1 and CDR2 (germline): SGHTA, FQGTGA. The CDR3 consists of 14 residues. With 2 bases clipped from V and 4 bases from J, the junction kept 5 bases outside the gene matches.

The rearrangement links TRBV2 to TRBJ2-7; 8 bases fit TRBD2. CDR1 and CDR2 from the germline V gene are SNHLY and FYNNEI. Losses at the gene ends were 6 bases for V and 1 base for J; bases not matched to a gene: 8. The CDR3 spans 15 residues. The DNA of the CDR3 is TGTGCCAGCAGGGTGCGGGCTAGCGGGTCCTACGAGCAGTACTTC. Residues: CASRVRASGSYEQYF.

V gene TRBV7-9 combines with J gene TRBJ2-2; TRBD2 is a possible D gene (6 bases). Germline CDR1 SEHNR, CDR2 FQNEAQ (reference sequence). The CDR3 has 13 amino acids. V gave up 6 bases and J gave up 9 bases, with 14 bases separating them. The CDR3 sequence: CASSWDLSRELFF. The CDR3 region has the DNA TGTGCCAGCAGTTGGGACTTGAGTAGGGAGCTGTTTTTT.

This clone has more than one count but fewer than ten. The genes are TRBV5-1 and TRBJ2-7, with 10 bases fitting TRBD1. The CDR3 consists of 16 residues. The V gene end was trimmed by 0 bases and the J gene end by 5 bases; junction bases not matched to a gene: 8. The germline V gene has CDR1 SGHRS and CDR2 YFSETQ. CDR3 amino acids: CASSLAGQGEIDEQYF. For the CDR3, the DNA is TGCGCCAGCAGCTTGGCCGGACAGGGGGAGATAGACGAGCAGTACTTC.

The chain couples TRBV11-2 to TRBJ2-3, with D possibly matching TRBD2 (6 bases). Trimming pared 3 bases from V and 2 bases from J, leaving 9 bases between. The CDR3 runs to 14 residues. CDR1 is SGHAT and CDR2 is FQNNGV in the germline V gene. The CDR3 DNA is TGTGCCAGCAGCTTCATAGCGGCCACAGATACGCAGTATTTT. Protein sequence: CASSFIAATDTQYF.

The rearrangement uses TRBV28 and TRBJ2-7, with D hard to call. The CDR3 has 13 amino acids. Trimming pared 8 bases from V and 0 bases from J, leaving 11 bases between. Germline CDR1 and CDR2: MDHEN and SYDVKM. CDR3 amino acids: CASLGPSSYEQYF. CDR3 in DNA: TGTGCCAGCTTAGGTCCCTCCTCCTACGAGCAGTACTTC.

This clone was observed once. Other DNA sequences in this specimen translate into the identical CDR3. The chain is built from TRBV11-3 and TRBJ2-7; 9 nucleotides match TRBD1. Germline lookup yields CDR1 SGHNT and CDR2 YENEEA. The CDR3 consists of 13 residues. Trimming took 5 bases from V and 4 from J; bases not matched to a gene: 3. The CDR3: CASSPGTGYEQYF. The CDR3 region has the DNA TGTGCCAGCAGCCCCGGGACAGGGTACGAGCAGTACTTC. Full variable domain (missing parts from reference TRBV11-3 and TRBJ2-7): EAGVVQSPRYKIIEKKQPVAFWCNPISGHNTLYWYLQNLGQGPELLIRYENEEAVDDSQLPKDRFSAERLKGVDSTLKIQPAELGDSAVYLCASSPGTGYEQYFGPGTRLTVT.

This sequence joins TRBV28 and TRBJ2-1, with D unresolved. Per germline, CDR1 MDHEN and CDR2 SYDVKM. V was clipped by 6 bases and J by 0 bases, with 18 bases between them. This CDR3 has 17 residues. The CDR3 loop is CASSSPPGTRSYNEQFF. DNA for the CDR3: TGTGCCAGCAGCTCTCCCCCGGGTACCCGCTCCTACAATGAGCAGTTCTTC.